A selection of T cell receptor beta chains follows, all from one sample in a study of shared clonotypes between healthy human individuals. Profiling relied on immunoSEQ multiplex PCR, and the TCRdb table lists in-frame clones only, not all of them. In the table there are 2.3 million or so clones, over 90% of which are singletons. Sequences were obtained from naive CD4+ T cells from PBMCs. The origin of the receptors is a man between 18 and 35 years old in good health. Some clones in this sample may be carry-over from other donors' samples. Both conserved end residues are part of each CDR3. Fields, in order: CDR3 length, D gene, V gene, clone size, J gene, CDR3 protein, CDR3 DNA. A D gene is named only where the DNA matches it firmly. Clone size is stated in some rows and not others, as once, few, many or a class when expanded.

len: 13
d_gene: NA
v_gene: TRBV5-1
abundance: NA
j_gene: TRBJ2-1
CDR3aa: CASSLRTINEQFF
CDR3nt: TGCGCCAGCAGCTTGCGGACAATCAATGAGCAGTTCTTC

len: 14
d_gene: NA
v_gene: TRBV5-1
abundance: NA
j_gene: TRBJ2-3
CDR3aa: CASSLFLGTDTQYF
CDR3nt: TGCGCCAGCAGCTTGTTTCTAGGGACAGATACGCAGTATTTT

len: 11
d_gene: NA
v_gene: TRBV20-1
abundance: NA
j_gene: TRBJ2-7
CDR3aa: CSVGSSYEQYF
CDR3nt: TGCAGTGTGGGAAGCTCCTACGAGCAGTACTTC

len: 14
d_gene: NA
v_gene: TRBV5-1
abundance: once
j_gene: TRBJ1-1
CDR3aa: CASSYTEMNTEAFF
CDR3nt: TGCGCCAGCAGCTATACTGAGATGAACACTGAAGCTTTCTTT

len: 14
d_gene: NA
v_gene: TRBV7-3
abundance: NA
j_gene: TRBJ2-5
CDR3aa: CASSLVGEGGTQYF
CDR3nt: TGTGCCAGCAGCTTAGTAGGAGAAGGAGGGACCCAGTACTTC

len: 15
d_gene: TRBD2
v_gene: TRBV5-1
abundance: NA
j_gene: TRBJ2-3
CDR3aa: CASSPIAGAPDTQYF
CDR3nt: TGCGCCAGCAGCCCAATTGCGGGAGCTCCAGATACGCAGTATTTT

len: 14
d_gene: TRBD1
v_gene: TRBV2
abundance: NA
j_gene: TRBJ2-1
CDR3aa: CASSRDSSYNEQFF
CDR3nt: TGTGCCAGCAGCAGGGACAGCTCCTACAATGAGCAGTTCTTC

len: 21
d_gene: NA
v_gene: TRBV4-3
abundance: NA
j_gene: TRBJ2-1
CDR3aa: CASSQDVWSSGGGGSYNEQFF
CDR3nt: TGCGCCAGCAGCCAAGATGTTTGGAGCTCCGGCGGAGGGGGGTCTTACAATGAGCAGTTCTTC

len: 14
d_gene: TRBD1
v_gene: TRBV30
abundance: NA
j_gene: TRBJ2-5
CDR3aa: CAWSHYRGRGEQYF
CDR3nt: TGTGCCTGGAGTCACTACAGGGGGCGAGGGGAGCAGTACTTC

len: 17
d_gene: TRBD2
v_gene: TRBV30
abundance: NA
j_gene: TRBJ2-3
CDR3aa: CAWSAKGSGGPTDTQYF
CDR3nt: TGTGCCTGGAGTGCCAAAGGGAGCGGGGGCCCCACAGATACGCAGTATTTT

len: 15
d_gene: NA
v_gene: TRBV19
abundance: NA
j_gene: TRBJ2-2
CDR3aa: CASSRAGAIAGELFF
CDR3nt: TGTGCCAGTAGTAGGGCAGGGGCGATCGCCGGGGAGCTGTTTTTT

len: 15
d_gene: NA
v_gene: TRBV7-9
abundance: NA
j_gene: TRBJ1-2
CDR3aa: CASSLRGRQGNGYTF
CDR3nt: TGTGCCAGCAGCTTAAGGGGACGACAAGGAAATGGCTACACCTTC

len: 15
d_gene: TRBD1
v_gene: TRBV7-2
abundance: NA
j_gene: TRBJ2-7
CDR3aa: CASSVAGTGLYEQYF
CDR3nt: TGTGCCAGCAGCGTTGCCGGGACAGGGTTGTACGAGCAGTACTTC

len: 14
d_gene: TRBD1
v_gene: TRBV5-4
abundance: NA
j_gene: TRBJ2-7
CDR3aa: CATRDRGLGDEQYF
CDR3nt: TGTGCCACTCGGGACAGGGGGTTAGGCGACGAGCAGTACTTC

len: 14
d_gene: NA
v_gene: TRBV7-3
abundance: NA
j_gene: TRBJ2-3
CDR3aa: CASSRSLSTDTQYF
CDR3nt: TGTGCCAGCAGCCGAAGCCTTTCGACAGATACGCAGTACTTT

len: 15
d_gene: NA
v_gene: TRBV7-9
abundance: NA
j_gene: TRBJ2-2
CDR3aa: CASSLYTPGTGELFF
CDR3nt: TGTGCCAGCAGCTTATATACGCCCGGGACCGGGGAGCTGTTTTTT

len: 14
d_gene: TRBD2
v_gene: TRBV19
abundance: NA
j_gene: TRBJ2-7
CDR3aa: CASSLLAGGGEQYF
CDR3nt: TGTGCCAGTAGTCTACTAGCGGGAGGAGGAGAGCAGTACTTC

len: 16
d_gene: TRBD2
v_gene: TRBV18
abundance: NA
j_gene: TRBJ2-7
CDR3aa: CASSPPKGTIASEQYF
CDR3nt: TGTGCCAGCTCACCACCGAAGGGGACTATTGCGTCCGAGCAGTACTTC

len: 17
d_gene: NA
v_gene: TRBV11-3
abundance: NA
j_gene: TRBJ1-2
CDR3aa: CASSLDRVGKTNYGYTF
CDR3nt: TGTGCCAGCAGCTTAGATCGGGTGGGCAAAACTAACTATGGCTACACCTTC

len: 14
d_gene: TRBD2
v_gene: TRBV29-1
abundance: NA
j_gene: TRBJ2-1
CDR3aa: CSVLSGRVWNEQFF
CDR3nt: TGCAGCGTCCTTAGCGGGAGGGTGTGGAATGAGCAGTTCTTC

len: 16
d_gene: NA
v_gene: TRBV5-8
abundance: NA
j_gene: TRBJ2-6
CDR3aa: CASSGTGSSGANVLTF
CDR3nt: TGTGCCAGCAGCGGAACAGGGAGCTCTGGGGCCAACGTCCTGACTTTC

len: 16
d_gene: NA
v_gene: TRBV9
abundance: NA
j_gene: TRBJ1-4
CDR3aa: CASSVARGQPGEKLFF
CDR3nt: TGTGCCAGCAGCGTAGCTCGTGGACAGCCTGGTGAAAAACTGTTTTTT

len: 14
d_gene: NA
v_gene: TRBV5-1
abundance: NA
j_gene: TRBJ2-3
CDR3aa: CASSPGLGTDTQYF
CDR3nt: TGCGCCAGCAGCCCGGGACTTGGCACAGATACGCAGTATTTT

len: 15
d_gene: NA
v_gene: TRBV28
abundance: NA
j_gene: TRBJ1-3
CDR3aa: CASSPPHGSGNTIYF
CDR3nt: TGTGCCAGCAGTCCCCCCCACGGGTCGGGAAACACCATATATTTT

len: 13
d_gene: NA
v_gene: TRBV29-1
abundance: NA
j_gene: TRBJ2-3
CDR3aa: CSVVVRQPDTQYF
CDR3nt: TGCAGCGTTGTGGTACGGCAGCCAGATACGCAGTATTTT

len: 16
d_gene: NA
v_gene: TRBV4-1
abundance: NA
j_gene: TRBJ2-1
CDR3aa: CASSQDTRGGYNEQFF
CDR3nt: TGCGCCAGCAGCCAAGATACTAGGGGTGGGTACAATGAGCAGTTCTTC

len: 15
d_gene: NA
v_gene: TRBV7-8
abundance: NA
j_gene: TRBJ2-5
CDR3aa: CASSAASRRQETQYF
CDR3nt: TGTGCCAGCAGCGCCGCCTCGCGGAGACAAGAGACCCAGTACTTC

len: 15
d_gene: TRBD2
v_gene: TRBV7-2
abundance: NA
j_gene: TRBJ2-7
CDR3aa: CASSLRAGVDYEQYF
CDR3nt: TGTGCCAGCAGCTTAAGGGCGGGAGTCGACTACGAGCAGTACTTC

len: 18
d_gene: TRBD1
v_gene: TRBV6-1
abundance: NA
j_gene: TRBJ1-4
CDR3aa: CASSVQGPPSSTNEKLFF
CDR3nt: TGTGCCAGCAGTGTACAGGGGCCCCCCTCCTCAACTAATGAAAAACTGTTTTTT

len: 14
d_gene: NA
v_gene: TRBV27
abundance: once
j_gene: TRBJ1-5
CDR3aa: CASRQTVSNQPQHF
CDR3nt: TGTGCCAGCAGACAGACAGTTAGCAATCAGCCCCAGCATTTT

len: 15
d_gene: TRBD1
v_gene: TRBV19
abundance: NA
j_gene: TRBJ1-1
CDR3aa: CASMGQGAADTEAFF
CDR3nt: TGTGCCAGTATGGGACAGGGGGCAGCGGACACTGAAGCTTTCTTT

len: 14
d_gene: NA
v_gene: TRBV7-9
abundance: NA
j_gene: TRBJ1-1
CDR3aa: CASSLIGARAEAFF
CDR3nt: TGTGCCAGCAGCTTAATTGGGGCGAGAGCTGAAGCTTTCTTT

len: 14
d_gene: NA
v_gene: TRBV7-2
abundance: NA
j_gene: TRBJ1-2
CDR3aa: CASSLRQANYGYTF
CDR3nt: TGTGCCAGCAGCTTAAGACAGGCTAACTATGGCTACACCTTC

len: 14
d_gene: NA
v_gene: TRBV30
abundance: NA
j_gene: TRBJ2-3
CDR3aa: CAYGISPSTDTQYF
CDR3nt: TGTGCTTATGGCATCTCTCCGAGCACAGATACGCAGTATTTT

len: 12
d_gene: NA
v_gene: TRBV30
abundance: NA
j_gene: TRBJ2-7
CDR3aa: CAWDRDSYEQYF
CDR3nt: TGTGCCTGGGACAGAGATTCCTACGAGCAGTACTTC

len: 17
d_gene: TRBD2
v_gene: TRBV9
abundance: once
j_gene: TRBJ2-2
CDR3aa: CASSVSSSGSVTGELFF
CDR3nt: TGTGCCAGCAGCGTATCGTCGAGCGGGAGCGTCACCGGGGAGCTGTTTTTT

len: 15
d_gene: TRBD1
v_gene: TRBV4-1
abundance: NA
j_gene: TRBJ2-7
CDR3aa: CASSQWPGQGYEQYF
CDR3nt: TGCGCCAGCAGCCAATGGCCGGGACAGGGATACGAGCAGTACTTC

len: 15
d_gene: TRBD1
v_gene: TRBV10-3
abundance: NA
j_gene: TRBJ1-5
CDR3aa: CATVPGQGSNQPQHF
CDR3nt: TGTGCCACCGTCCCGGGACAGGGCAGCAATCAGCCCCAGCATTTT

len: 15
d_gene: TRBD1
v_gene: TRBV10-3
abundance: NA
j_gene: TRBJ2-3
CDR3aa: CAIRQTGLSTDTQYF
CDR3nt: TGTGCCATCAGGCAGACAGGGTTGAGCACAGATACGCAGTATTTT

len: 15
d_gene: NA
v_gene: TRBV19
abundance: NA
j_gene: TRBJ2-1
CDR3aa: CASSIRSSAYNEQFF
CDR3nt: TGTGCCAGTAGTATTAGGTCTAGCGCATACAATGAGCAGTTCTTC

len: 17
d_gene: NA
v_gene: TRBV19
abundance: once
j_gene: TRBJ2-3
CDR3aa: CASSMFGALKGADTQYF
CDR3nt: TGTGCCAGTAGTATGTTTGGCGCTCTCAAAGGGGCAGATACGCAGTATTTT

len: 16
d_gene: TRBD1
v_gene: TRBV9
abundance: NA
j_gene: TRBJ2-1
CDR3aa: CASSAQTGVRVNEQFF
CDR3nt: TGTGCCAGCAGCGCCCAAACAGGGGTAAGGGTGAATGAGCAGTTCTTC

len: 16
d_gene: TRBD2
v_gene: TRBV9
abundance: NA
j_gene: TRBJ2-1
CDR3aa: CASSVAGTSGREEQFF
CDR3nt: TGTGCCAGCAGCGTAGCAGGGACTAGCGGGCGTGAAGAGCAGTTCTTC

len: 12
d_gene: TRBD2
v_gene: TRBV5-6
abundance: NA
j_gene: TRBJ2-1
CDR3aa: CASSLAVGEQFF
CDR3nt: TGTGCCAGCAGCCTAGCGGTGGGGGAGCAGTTCTTC

len: 18
d_gene: TRBD1
v_gene: TRBV28
abundance: NA
j_gene: TRBJ1-6
CDR3aa: CASSPLEDRFVGVSPLHF
CDR3nt: TGTGCCAGCAGTCCACTTGAGGACAGGTTCGTGGGGGTTTCACCCCTCCACTTT

len: 15
d_gene: TRBD2
v_gene: TRBV5-1
abundance: once
j_gene: TRBJ2-1
CDR3aa: CASSSSGNSYNEQFF
CDR3nt: TGCGCCAGCAGCTCTAGCGGGAACTCCTACAATGAGCAGTTCTTC

len: 15
d_gene: NA
v_gene: TRBV10-3
abundance: NA
j_gene: TRBJ2-7
CDR3aa: CAISDLQTASYEQYF
CDR3nt: TGTGCCATCAGTGATTTACAGACCGCATCCTACGAGCAGTACTTC

len: 12
d_gene: NA
v_gene: TRBV2
abundance: NA
j_gene: TRBJ1-1
CDR3aa: CASSERRTEAFF
CDR3nt: TGTGCCAGCAGTGAAAGGAGGACTGAAGCTTTCTTT

len: 14
d_gene: NA
v_gene: TRBV28
abundance: NA
j_gene: TRBJ2-1
CDR3aa: CASRAAQVYNEQFF
CDR3nt: TGTGCCAGCAGGGCAGCACAAGTATACAATGAGCAGTTCTTC

len: 14
d_gene: NA
v_gene: TRBV7-6
abundance: NA
j_gene: TRBJ1-1
CDR3aa: CASSLARGNTEAFF
CDR3nt: TGTGCCAGCAGCTTAGCCAGGGGAAACACTGAAGCTTTCTTT

len: 15
d_gene: NA
v_gene: TRBV19
abundance: NA
j_gene: TRBJ2-7
CDR3aa: CASSISPGMAYEQYF
CDR3nt: TGTGCCAGTAGTATATCCCCAGGGATGGCCTACGAGCAGTACTTC

len: 14
d_gene: TRBD1
v_gene: TRBV6-1
abundance: NA
j_gene: TRBJ2-7
CDR3aa: CASSADRGGYEQYF
CDR3nt: TGTGCCAGCAGTGCGGACAGGGGGGGCTACGAGCAGTACTTC

len: 12
d_gene: NA
v_gene: TRBV29-1
abundance: NA
j_gene: TRBJ2-2
CDR3aa: CSVRPRPGELFF
CDR3nt: TGCAGCGTGCGCCCTAGACCCGGGGAGCTGTTTTTT

len: 16
d_gene: NA
v_gene: TRBV4-3
abundance: NA
j_gene: TRBJ2-5
CDR3aa: CASSQDMVRGVETQYF
CDR3nt: TGCGCCAGCAGCCAAGATATGGTGAGAGGGGTGGAGACCCAGTACTTC

len: 19
d_gene: TRBD2
v_gene: TRBV7-8
abundance: once
j_gene: TRBJ2-2
CDR3aa: CASSLGAGLAGVLTGELFF
CDR3nt: TGTGCCAGCAGCTTAGGTGCGGGACTAGCGGGAGTTCTAACCGGGGAGCTGTTTTTT

len: 16
d_gene: TRBD1
v_gene: TRBV18
abundance: NA
j_gene: TRBJ1-3
CDR3aa: CASSPAGGESGNTIYF
CDR3nt: TGTGCCAGCTCACCGGCAGGGGGGGAGTCTGGAAACACCATATATTTT

len: 18
d_gene: NA
v_gene: TRBV21-1
abundance: NA
j_gene: TRBJ1-5
CDR3aa: CASSKRVDGTASNQPQHF
CDR3nt: TGTGCCAGCAGCAAGCGAGTTGATGGCACAGCTAGCAATCAGCCCCAGCATTTT

len: 15
d_gene: NA
v_gene: TRBV7-2
abundance: NA
j_gene: TRBJ2-7
CDR3aa: CASSSQRSRPYEQYF
CDR3nt: TGTGCCAGCAGCTCCCAGCGGAGTAGGCCCTACGAGCAGTACTTC

len: 13
d_gene: NA
v_gene: TRBV28
abundance: once
j_gene: TRBJ1-2
CDR3aa: CASRRPPLGGYTF
CDR3nt: TGTGCCAGCAGGCGACCACCGCTGGGGGGCTACACCTTC

len: 14
d_gene: TRBD1
v_gene: TRBV27
abundance: NA
j_gene: TRBJ1-2
CDR3aa: CASSFNRDSSGYTF
CDR3nt: TGTGCCAGCAGTTTTAACCGGGACAGCTCTGGCTACACCTTC